This is a list of T cell receptor beta chains from one sample in a study of blood T cell repertoires in COVID-19. Clones were read by immunoSEQ multiplex PCR, and TCRdb kept only the in-frame ones, dropping some. The sample lists approximately 82,000 clones, roughly 82% occurring once. Sample: peripheral blood. Receptors originate from a man aged 50-59 years with active or convalescent COVID-19. Each CDR3 is given with its conserved first and last residue. Fields, in order: D gene, J gene, V gene, clone size, CDR3 DNA, CDR3 protein. The D gene is left open where the match is weak. Size tells how often a clone was seen (once, few, many) or the class of an expanded clone, and some rows leave it out.

TRBD1	TRBJ1-2	TRBV4-3	-	TGCGCCAGCAGCCAAGATTCACAGGGGACGGGGATCTATGGCTACACCTTC	CASSQDSQGTGIYGYTF
TRBD2	TRBJ2-1	TRBV27	once	TGTGCCAGCAGCCGGACTAGCGCGGGTTCCTACAATGAGCAGTTCTTC	CASSRTSAGSYNEQFF
-	TRBJ2-5	TRBV4-1	-	TGCGCCAGCAGCCAAGGACCAGCGCCGGGCCAAGAGACCCAGTACTTC	CASSQGPAPGQETQYF
TRBD1	TRBJ2-6	TRBV6-7	-	TGTGCCAGCAGTCCACAGGGGTACTCTGGGGCCAACGTCCTGACTTTC	CASSPQGYSGANVLTF
TRBD2	TRBJ2-7	TRBV5-4	-	TGTGCCAGCAGCCAAGGGGGACTAGCGGGGGGCGACTCCTACGAGCAGTACTTC	CASSQGGLAGGDSYEQYF
-	TRBJ1-6	TRBV19	-	TGTGCCAGTAGTATGAGGGAGGGTAATTCACCCCTCCACTTT	CASSMREGNSPLHF
-	TRBJ2-5	TRBV28	-	TGTGCCAGCAGTTTACCGGGGGGCGGGGAGACCCAGTACTTC	CASSLPGGGETQYF
-	TRBJ1-2	TRBV28	once	TGTGCCAGCAGTTCCTCCGAGGCGGCGGGAAGATTCTATGGCTACACCTTC	CASSSSEAAGRFYGYTF
-	TRBJ1-5	TRBV19	-	TGTGCCAGTAGTATAGAGGACGGGGACAATCAGCCCCAGCATTTT	CASSIEDGDNQPQHF
TRBD2	TRBJ2-1	TRBV10-3	-	TGTGCCATTGGACTAGCTGGTTGGGATGAGCAGTTCTTC	CAIGLAGWDEQFF
TRBD1	TRBJ2-1	TRBV12-3/TRBV12-4	-	TGTGCCAGCAGTTCGGAGACAGGGGGTGAGCAGTTCTTC	CASSSETGGEQFF
-	TRBJ2-1	TRBV19	few	TGTGCCAGCACCGGGGTTCGGAATGAGCAGTTCTTC	CASTGVRNEQFF
-	TRBJ2-3	TRBV7-2	-	TGTGCCAGCAGCTTACAGGGGAGCAACACAGATACGCAGTATTTT	CASSLQGSNTDTQYF
-	TRBJ2-2	TRBV28	-	TGTGCCAGCAGCACGAGGGGGTCGCGTTACCTCCCCGGGGAGCTGTTTTTT	CASSTRGSRYLPGELFF
-	TRBJ2-3	TRBV29-1	-	TGCAGCGTCCAGAAGCCAGGGCCAGATACGCAGTATTTT	CSVQKPGPDTQYF
-	TRBJ1-5	TRBV18	-	TGTGCCAGCTCACTACAGGCTTTCAATCAGCCCCAGCATTTT	CASSLQAFNQPQHF
-	TRBJ2-1	TRBV9	-	TGTGCCAGCAGCCCTCCTGGGGCAGAGCAGTTCTTC	CASSPPGAEQFF
TRBD2	TRBJ2-1	TRBV2	-	TGTGCCAGCAGCGGGACTAGCGGCGATGAGCAGTTCTTC	CASSGTSGDEQFF
-	TRBJ1-4	TRBV19	-	TGTGCCAGTAGTGGCTGGGACACCTCAACTAATGAAAAACTGTTTTTT	CASSGWDTSTNEKLFF
TRBD2	TRBJ2-5	TRBV3-1/TRBV3-2	-	TGTGCCAGCAGCCAAGGGGGAGGGGAGACCCAGTACTTC	CASSQGGGETQYF
TRBD1	TRBJ2-2	TRBV18	-	TGTGCCAGCTCACCAAACGGACAGGGGGCCGGCGGGGAGCTGTTTTTT	CASSPNGQGAGGELFF
-	TRBJ2-1	TRBV6-5	-	TGTGCCAGCAGTTCTCCTTCGCGGCGGGCGCCGGGTGAGCAGTTCTTC	CASSSPSRRAPGEQFF
TRBD1	TRBJ2-1	TRBV6-1	-	TGTGCCAGCAGTGACCAGGGACAGAGCTCCTACAATGAGCAGTTCTTC	CASSDQGQSSYNEQFF
-	TRBJ2-1	TRBV9	-	TGTGCCAGCAGCGTAGGAATAGATGAGCAGTTCTTC	CASSVGIDEQFF
TRBD1	TRBJ1-3	TRBV5-1	-	TGCGCCAGCAGCTTGGCGGGGGACAGCTCTGGAAACACCATATATTTT	CASSLAGDSSGNTIYF
TRBD1	TRBJ1-6	TRBV19	-	TGTGCCAGTGCCGTACAGGGGGATTATAATTCACCCCTCCACTTT	CASAVQGDYNSPLHF
TRBD1	TRBJ2-7	TRBV6-5	-	TGTGCCAGCAGCCGGGACAGGGGATCCTACGAGCAGTACTTC	CASSRDRGSYEQYF
-	TRBJ2-6	TRBV9	-	TGTGCCAGCAGCTCGTTGGACGGTGGAGGGGCTGGGGCCAACGTCCTGACTTTC	CASSSLDGGGAGANVLTF
-	TRBJ1-2	TRBV27	-	TGTGCCAGCAGTTTTGGGGGGAAGGAGGGTGGCTACACCTTC	CASSFGGKEGGYTF
TRBD2	TRBJ2-3	TRBV7-2	-	TGTGCCAGCAGCCCGTTCGGGACTAGGGGCCCAGATACGCAGTATTTT	CASSPFGTRGPDTQYF
-	TRBJ1-2	TRBV12-3/TRBV12-4	-	TGTGCCAGCAGTTTAGACAGGATCTATGGCTACACCTTC	CASSLDRIYGYTF
TRBD2	TRBJ2-5	TRBV29-1	-	TGCAGCGTTGGGGCGCTAGCGGGGGGGATGGAGACCCAGTACTTC	CSVGALAGGMETQYF
TRBD2	TRBJ2-5	TRBV11-2	-	TGTGCCAGCAGCTTTTCAACTAGCGGGGAAGAGACCCAGTACTTC	CASSFSTSGEETQYF
TRBD1	TRBJ1-6	TRBV9	once	TGTGCCAGCAGCGTAGCCTCGGGACAGGGGGATTCACCCCTCCACTTT	CASSVASGQGDSPLHF
TRBD1	TRBJ2-2	TRBV18	-	TGTGCCAGCTCTGGACAGGGTGACACCGGGGAGCTGTTTTTT	CASSGQGDTGELFF
-	TRBJ2-5	TRBV12-3/TRBV12-4	-	TGTGCCAGCAGTTTAATAGGGAGAGAGACCCAGTACTTC	CASSLIGRETQYF
TRBD1	TRBJ1-2	TRBV19	-	TGTGCCATAAGAACAGGGGGGCCTTATGGCTACACCTTC	CAIRTGGPYGYTF
TRBD1	TRBJ2-4	TRBV5-8	-	TGTGCCAGCAGCCCGGGACAGATTATTCAGTACTTC	CASSPGQIIQYF